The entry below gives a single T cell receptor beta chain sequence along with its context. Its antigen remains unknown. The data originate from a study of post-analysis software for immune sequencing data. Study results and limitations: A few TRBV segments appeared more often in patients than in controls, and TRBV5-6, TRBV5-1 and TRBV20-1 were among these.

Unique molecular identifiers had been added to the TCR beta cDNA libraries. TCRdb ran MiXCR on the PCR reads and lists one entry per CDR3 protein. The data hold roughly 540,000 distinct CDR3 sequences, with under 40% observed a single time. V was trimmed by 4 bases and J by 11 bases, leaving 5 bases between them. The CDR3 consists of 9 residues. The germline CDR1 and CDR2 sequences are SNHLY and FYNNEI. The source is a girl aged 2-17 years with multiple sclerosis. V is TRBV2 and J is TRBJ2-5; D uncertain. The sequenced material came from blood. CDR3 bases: TGTGCCAGCAGTGTTGGGCAGTACTTC. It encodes CASSVGQYF.